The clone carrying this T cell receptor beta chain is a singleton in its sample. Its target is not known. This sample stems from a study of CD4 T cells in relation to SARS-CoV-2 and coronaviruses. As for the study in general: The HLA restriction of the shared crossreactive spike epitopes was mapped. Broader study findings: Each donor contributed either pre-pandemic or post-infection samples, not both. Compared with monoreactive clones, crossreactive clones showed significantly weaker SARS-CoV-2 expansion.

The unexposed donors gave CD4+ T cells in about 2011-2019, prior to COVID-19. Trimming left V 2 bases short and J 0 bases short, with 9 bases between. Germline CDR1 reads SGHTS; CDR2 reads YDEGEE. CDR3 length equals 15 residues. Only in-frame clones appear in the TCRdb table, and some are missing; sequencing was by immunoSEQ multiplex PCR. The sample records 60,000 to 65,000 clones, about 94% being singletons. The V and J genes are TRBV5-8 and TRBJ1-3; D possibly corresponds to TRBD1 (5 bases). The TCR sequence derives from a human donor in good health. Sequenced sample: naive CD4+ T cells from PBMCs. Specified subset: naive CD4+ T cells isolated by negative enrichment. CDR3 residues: CASSLGTDSGNTIYF. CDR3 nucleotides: TGTGCCAGCAGCTTAGGGACGGACTCTGGAAACACCATATATTTT.